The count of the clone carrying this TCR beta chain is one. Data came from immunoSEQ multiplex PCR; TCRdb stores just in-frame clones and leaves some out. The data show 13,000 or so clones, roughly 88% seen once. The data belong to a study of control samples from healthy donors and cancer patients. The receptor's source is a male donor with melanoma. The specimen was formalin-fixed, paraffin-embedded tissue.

DNA for the CDR3: TGTGCCAGCAGGCAGTCGGAGGTACGAGGGGGTTCACCCCTCCACTTT. Protein: CASRQSEVRGGSPLHF. The rearrangement links TRBV27 to TRBJ1-6; D is possibly TRBD1 (6 bases). CDR3 length equals 16 residues. Germline V gene sequence: CDR1 MNHEY, CDR2 SMNVEV (reference sequence). Trimming left V 6 bases short and J 9 bases short, with 21 bases between.